One sample yielded the 21 T cell receptor beta chains listed below, sequenced in a study of T cells after yellow fever vaccination. TCRdb passed the 5' RACE reads through MiXCR, listing each CDR3 protein once. Among around 600,000 distinct CDR3 sequences listed, approximately 13% were seen once. Sample: PBMCs, taken on the day of the yellow fever booster vaccination. These receptors came from a man aged 25-45 years who received the YFV17D yellow fever vaccine.

This chain joins TRBV7-2 and TRBJ1-5; no firm D call. CDR3 length equals 15 residues. V was shortened by 3 bases and J by 0 bases, with 9 bases between the two germline ends. From germline, CDR1 is SGHTA and CDR2 FQGNSA. This CDR3 is CASSFYAYSNQPQHF. CDR3 nucleotide sequence: TGTGCCAGCAGCTTTTATGCTTATAGCAATCAGCCCCAGCATTTT.

In this sample, this clonotype turned up a few times. The V call is TRBV29-1, the J call TRBJ2-1; possibly TRBD1 or TRBD2 for D (5 bases each). V was pared by 7 bases and J by 0 bases, with 10 bases between. Per germline, CDR1 SQVTM and CDR2 ANQGSEA. CDR3 length: 13 amino acids. The CDR3 DNA follows: TGCAGCGGAGGGGAGAGCTCCTACAATGAGCAGTTCTTC. The encoded protein is CSGGESSYNEQFF.

The table lists this clonotype with a few counts. The CDR3 reads CASSSRWGTSGDNEQFF. The CDR3 region has the DNA TGTGCCAGCAGCTCCCGATGGGGGACTAGCGGAGATAATGAGCAGTTCTTC. The rearrangement uses TRBV7-9 and TRBJ2-1; 11 bases match TRBD2. CDR3 length: 17 amino acids. CDR1 is SEHNR, CDR2 FQNEAQ, per germline (reference sequence). V gave up 4 bases and J gave up 7 bases; unmatched junction bases: 12.

Here the CDR3 reads CSARDQPGEQFF. The CDR3 DNA reads TGCAGTGCTAGAGATCAGCCGGGTGAGCAGTTCTTC. The chain carries TRBV20-1 and TRBJ2-1, with D unresolved. Germline CDR1 reads DFQATT; CDR2 reads SNEGSKA (reference sequence). This CDR3 is built from 12 residues. Trimming removed 0 bases at V and 9 bases at J, with 9 bases between.

This clonotype was seen a handful of times. The chain uses TRBV6-2 or TRBV6-3 and TRBJ2-3; D is undetermined. V was pared by 6 bases and J by 1 base, with 17 bases between. The CDR3 is 16 amino acids. The germline CDR1 and CDR2 sequences are MNHEY and SVGEGT. This CDR3 is CASSPGLGRGTDTQYF. As DNA, the CDR3 is TGTGCCAGCAGCCCAGGATTGGGCCGGGGCACAGATACGCAGTATTTT.

This clonotype was observed a few times. The CDR3 sequence is CASRETGKYEQYF. CDR3 in DNA: TGTGCCAGCAGAGAGACCGGTAAATACGAGCAGTACTTC. The chain links TRBV6-2 or TRBV6-3 to TRBJ2-7; D is uncertain. In germline, CDR1 is MNHEY, CDR2 SVGEGT. The CDR3 spans 13 residues. V lost 6 bases and J 4 bases, leaving 13 bases between the germline ends.

This clonotype was seen more than once but under ten times. J is TRBJ2-7 and V is TRBV9, with D unresolved. The germline CDR1 and CDR2 sequences are SGDLS and YYNGEE. V lost 0 bases and J lost 3, with 13 bases in between. CDR3 length: 15 residues. This chain's CDR3 is CASSVAGGYYYEQYF. The CDR3, as DNA: TGTGCCAGCAGCGTAGCGGGCGGATATTACTACGAGCAGTACTTC. Looking up the rest from reference TRBV9 and TRBJ2-7 gives the full variable domain: DSGVTQTPKHLITATGQRVTLRCSPRSGDLSVYWYQQSLDQGLQFLIQYYNGEERAKGNILERFSAQQFPDLHSELNLSSLELGDSALYFCASSVAGGYYYEQYFGPGTRLTVT.

This clonotype came up a few times. The chain links TRBV7-9 to TRBJ1-2; 7 bases agree with TRBD1. The CDR3 is made up of 14 amino acids. J was trimmed by 7 bases and V by 5 bases; bases with no gene match: 10. The germline gives CDR1 SEHNR, CDR2 FQNEAQ (reference sequence). The CDR3: CASSLTQTGFGYTF. The CDR3 bases are TGTGCCAGCAGCCTAACCCAGACAGGGTTTGGCTACACCTTC. The full variable domain, in which reference TRBV7-9 and TRBJ1-2 provide the parts outside the CDR3, is DTGVSQNPRHKITKRGQNVTFRCDPISEHNRLYWYRQTLGQGPEFLTYFQNEAQLEKSRLLSDRFSAERPKGSFSTLEIQRTEQGDSAMYLCASSLTQTGFGYTFGSGTRLTVV.

The V gene is TRBV6-2 or TRBV6-3, the J gene TRBJ2-1; D is possibly TRBD1 or TRBD2 (5 bases each). The length of the CDR3 is 16 residues. V was pared by 6 bases and J by 0 bases, with 15 bases between. Germline values: CDR1 MNHEY, CDR2 SVGEGT. CDR3 protein: CASRELEGYSYNEQFF. CDR3 DNA sequence: TGTGCCAGCAGGGAGTTAGAGGGGTACTCCTACAATGAGCAGTTCTTC.

This clonotype was counted only a few times. The chain uses TRBV29-1 and TRBJ2-1, with 7 positions matching TRBD1. V shed 5 bases and J 8 bases; nucleotides not matched to a gene: 9. CDR1 SQVTM and CDR2 ANQGSEA come from the germline V gene. This CDR3 comprises 13 residues. The CDR3 sequence is CSVRQGSGYEQFF. DNA for the CDR3: TGCAGCGTTCGACAGGGTTCGGGTTATGAGCAGTTCTTC.

V usage is TRBV15 and J usage is TRBJ2-7; a weak D match, TRBD2 (5 bases). The CDR3 is 11 amino acids. CDR1 and CDR2 from the germline V gene are LNHNV and YYDKDF (reference sequence). Trimming took 7 bases from V and 6 from J, leaving 10 bases between them. CDR3 DNA: TGTGCCACCACCCACGGGATCGAGCAGTACTTC. This encodes CATTHGIEQYF. Using reference TRBV15 and TRBJ2-7 for the parts outside the CDR3, the full variable domain is DAMVIQNPRYQVTQFGKPVTLSCSQTLNHNVMYWYQQKSSQAPKLLFHYYDKDFNNEADTPDNFQSRRPNTSFCFLDIRSPGLGDTAMYLCATTHGIEQYFGPGTRLTVT.

This clonotype was counted at least ten times. The chain carries TRBV12-3 or TRBV12-4 and TRBJ2-7; TRBD2 is a possible D gene (6 bases). The CDR3 is 12 residues long. Trimming removed 5 bases from V and 5 bases from J, with 10 bases in between. The DNA for the CDR3 is TGTGCCAGCAGTCAGACTAGAGACGAGCAGTACTTC. Translation: CASSQTRDEQYF.

This chain connects TRBV3-1 to TRBJ1-2; unclear D gene. CDR1 is LGHDT, CDR2 YNNKEL, per germline (reference sequence). V was pared by 2 bases and J by 3 bases, with 10 bases between. This CDR3 comprises 14 residues. CDR3 amino acids: CASSQRSGDYGYTF. DNA for the CDR3: TGTGCCAGCAGCCAACGGTCTGGGGACTATGGCTACACCTTC.

This clonotype was counted a few times. The gene calls are TRBV19 and TRBJ2-4; D may correspond to TRBD1 or TRBD2 (5 bases each). The CDR3 runs to 17 residues. V lost 3 bases and J lost 0, with 15 bases in between. The germline V gene has CDR1 LNHDA and CDR2 SQIVND (reference sequence). CDR3 amino acids: CASSIGTELLAKNIQYF. CDR3 sequence (DNA): TGTGCCAGTAGTATCGGGACGGAACTACTAGCCAAAAACATTCAGTACTTC.

The rearrangement links TRBV7-9 to TRBJ2-3; 7 nucleotides line up with TRBD2. From germline, CDR1 is SEHNR and CDR2 FQNEAQ (reference sequence). CDR3 size: 16 residues. Germline trimming cut 5 bases from V and 2 bases from J; bases unmatched to any gene: 10. As DNA, the CDR3 is TGTGCCAGCAGCCCTTCGCTAGCGGAGACCACAGATACGCAGTATTTT. Encoded protein: CASSPSLAETTDTQYF.

This clonotype was seen a few times. This chain uses TRBV3-1 with TRBJ2-5, with D possibly being TRBD2 (5 bases). V dropped 3 bases and J dropped 4 bases, with 12 bases sitting between them. The CDR3 totals 14 residues. CDR1 and CDR2 from the germline V gene are LGHDT and YNNKEL (reference sequence). CDR3 in DNA: TGTGCCAGCAGCCAGAATCGGGCGGGAGAGACCCAGTACTTC. Protein product: CASSQNRAGETQYF.

In its sample, this clonotype was seen a few times. The rearrangement uses TRBV24-1 and TRBJ2-1; D is ambiguous. The length of the CDR3 is 11 residues. The ends were cut back, 9 bases at V and 6 bases at J, with 8 bases in the middle. The germline CDR1 and CDR2 sequences are KGHDR and SFDVKD. The CDR3 nucleotides are TGTGCCACCCCGGCCATCAATGAGCAGTTCTTC. This gives the protein CATPAINEQFF.

This clonotype occurred a few times. The missing conserved phenylalanine or tryptophan at the end of this CDR3 makes a read error likely. The limits of the CDR3 on the DNA are not certain, so only TCRdb's listed CDR3 is given. V gene TRBV20-1 combines with J gene TRBJ2-3; TRBD2, the table's D call, was not compared with the DNA. CDR1 DFQATT and CDR2 SNEGSKA come from the germline V gene (reference sequence). With termini counted, the CDR3 has 12 amino acids. This CDR3 reads CSAREPRGLIKV.

This clonotype was recorded a few times. This sequence joins TRBV5-5 and TRBJ2-3; D not resolved. With 0 bases removed from V and 4 bases from J, the gap between germline ends came to 15 bases. There are 16 residues in the CDR3. Per germline, CDR1 SGHKS and CDR2 YYEKEE (reference sequence). CDR3 loop: CASSLGITPLSDTQYF. The CDR3 DNA reads TGTGCCAGCAGCTTGGGGATAACACCGTTATCAGATACGCAGTATTTT.

There are many counts of this clonotype. This chain joins TRBV20-1 and TRBJ2-1, with 8 bases fitting TRBD2. Germline CDR1 DFQATT, CDR2 SNEGSKA (reference sequence). V dropped 6 bases and J dropped 5; count of bases not matched to a gene: 9. There are 14 residues in the CDR3. CDR3 sequence (DNA): TGCAGTGCGAGGGGACTAGAGGGGAACAATGAGCAGTTCTTC. Its translation: CSARGLEGNNEQFF.

This clonotype was found a few times. The V gene is TRBV19, the J gene TRBJ2-7, with a weak D call TRBD1 (7 bases). Trimming took 5 bases from V and 3 from J, leaving 14 bases between them. The CDR3 length is 14 residues. CDR1 and CDR2 (germline): LNHDA, SQIVND (reference sequence). CDR3 loop: CASSHGQEGYEQYF. CDR3 sequence (DNA): TGTGCCAGTAGTCATGGACAGGAGGGCTACGAGCAGTACTTC.